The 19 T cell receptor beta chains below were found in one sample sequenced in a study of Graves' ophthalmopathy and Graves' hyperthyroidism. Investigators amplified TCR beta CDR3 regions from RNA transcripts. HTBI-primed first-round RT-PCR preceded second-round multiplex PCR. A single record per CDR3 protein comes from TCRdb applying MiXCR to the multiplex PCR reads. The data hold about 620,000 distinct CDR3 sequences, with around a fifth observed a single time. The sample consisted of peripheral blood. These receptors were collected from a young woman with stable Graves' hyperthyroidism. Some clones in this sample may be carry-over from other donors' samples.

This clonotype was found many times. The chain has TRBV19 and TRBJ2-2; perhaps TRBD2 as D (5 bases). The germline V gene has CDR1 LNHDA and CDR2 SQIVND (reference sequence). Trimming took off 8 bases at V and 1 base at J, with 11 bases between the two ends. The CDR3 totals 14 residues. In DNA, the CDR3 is TGTGCCAGTTCTCAGGCGGGGAACACCGGGGAGCTGTTTTTT. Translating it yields CASSQAGNTGELFF.

The CDR3 spells CASGAGYREQYF. The CDR3, as DNA: TGTGCCAGCGGAGCAGGGTATCGGGAGCAGTACTTC. The V and J genes are TRBV12-3 or TRBV12-4 and TRBJ2-7, with TRBD1 as a possible D gene (5 bases). This CDR3 comprises 12 residues. Trimming left V 8 bases short and J 7 bases short, with 15 bases between.

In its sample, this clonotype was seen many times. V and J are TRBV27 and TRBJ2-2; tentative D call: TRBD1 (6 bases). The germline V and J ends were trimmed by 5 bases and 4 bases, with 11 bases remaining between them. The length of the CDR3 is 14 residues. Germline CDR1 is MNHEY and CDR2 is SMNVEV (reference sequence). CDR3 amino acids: CASSNRVVTGELFF. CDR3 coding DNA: TGTGCCAGCAGTAACAGGGTGGTCACCGGGGAGCTGTTTTTT.

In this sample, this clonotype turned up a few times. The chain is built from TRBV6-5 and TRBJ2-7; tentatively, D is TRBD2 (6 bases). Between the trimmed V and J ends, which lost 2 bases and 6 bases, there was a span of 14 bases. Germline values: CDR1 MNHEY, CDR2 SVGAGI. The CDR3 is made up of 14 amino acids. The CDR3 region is CASSYPGKEGEQYF. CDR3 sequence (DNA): TGTGCCAGCAGTTACCCTGGGAAGGAGGGCGAGCAGTACTTC.

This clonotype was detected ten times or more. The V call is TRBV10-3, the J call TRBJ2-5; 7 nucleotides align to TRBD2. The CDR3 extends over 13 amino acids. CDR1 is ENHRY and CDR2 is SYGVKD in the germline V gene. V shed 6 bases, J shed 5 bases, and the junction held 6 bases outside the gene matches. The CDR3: CAIRRTSRETQYF. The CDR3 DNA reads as TGTGCCATCAGACGGACTAGTCGGGAGACCCAGTACTTC.

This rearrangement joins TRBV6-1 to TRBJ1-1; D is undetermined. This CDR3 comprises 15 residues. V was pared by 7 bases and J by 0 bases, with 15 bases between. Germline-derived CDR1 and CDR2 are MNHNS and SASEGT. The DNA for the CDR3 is TGTGCCAGCACCCACGCCCAAGGGATGAACACTGAAGCTTTCTTT. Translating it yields CASTHAQGMNTEAFF.

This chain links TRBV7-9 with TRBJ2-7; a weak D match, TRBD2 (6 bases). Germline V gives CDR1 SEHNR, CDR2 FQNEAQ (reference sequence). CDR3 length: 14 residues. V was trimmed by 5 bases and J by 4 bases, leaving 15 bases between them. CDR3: CASSKTGLLYEQYF. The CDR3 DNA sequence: TGTGCCAGCAGCAAAACGGGACTCCTTTACGAGCAGTACTTC.

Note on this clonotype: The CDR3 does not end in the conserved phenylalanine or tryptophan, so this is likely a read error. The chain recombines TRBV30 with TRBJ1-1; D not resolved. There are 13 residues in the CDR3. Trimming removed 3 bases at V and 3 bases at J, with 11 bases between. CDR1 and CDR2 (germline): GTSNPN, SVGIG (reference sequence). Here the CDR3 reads CAWRTYPHTEAFY. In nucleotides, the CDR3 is TGTGCCTGGAGGACTTATCCTCACACTGAAGCTTTCTAT.

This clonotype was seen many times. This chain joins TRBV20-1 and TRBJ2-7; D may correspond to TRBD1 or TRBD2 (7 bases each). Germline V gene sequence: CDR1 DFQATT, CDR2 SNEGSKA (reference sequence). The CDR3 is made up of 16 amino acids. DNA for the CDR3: TGCAGCGCCCCGGGACAGACTAGCAGCGGGTCCTACGAGCAGTACTTC. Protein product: CSAPGQTSSGSYEQYF.

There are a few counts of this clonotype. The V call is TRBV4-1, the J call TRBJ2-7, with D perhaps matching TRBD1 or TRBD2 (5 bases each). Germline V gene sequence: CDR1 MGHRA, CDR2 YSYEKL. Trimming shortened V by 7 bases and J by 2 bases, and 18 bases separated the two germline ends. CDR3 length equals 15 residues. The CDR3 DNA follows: TGCGCCAGCACCCCCGGGGCCAGTAATGCCTACGAGCAGTACTTC. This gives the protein CASTPGASNAYEQYF.

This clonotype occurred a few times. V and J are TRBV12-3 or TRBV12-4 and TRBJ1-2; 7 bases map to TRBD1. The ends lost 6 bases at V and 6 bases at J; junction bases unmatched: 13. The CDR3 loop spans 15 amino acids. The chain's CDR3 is CASSPRGDSRDGYTF. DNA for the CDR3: TGTGCCAGCAGCCCTAGAGGGGACAGTCGGGATGGCTACACCTTC.

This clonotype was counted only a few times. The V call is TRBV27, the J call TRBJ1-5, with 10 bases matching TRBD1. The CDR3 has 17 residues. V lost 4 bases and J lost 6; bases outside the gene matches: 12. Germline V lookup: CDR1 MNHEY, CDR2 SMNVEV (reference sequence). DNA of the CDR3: TGTGCCAGCAGTTCACCCGGGTTGACAGGGGGCACTCAGCCCCAGCATTTT. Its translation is CASSSPGLTGGTQPQHF.

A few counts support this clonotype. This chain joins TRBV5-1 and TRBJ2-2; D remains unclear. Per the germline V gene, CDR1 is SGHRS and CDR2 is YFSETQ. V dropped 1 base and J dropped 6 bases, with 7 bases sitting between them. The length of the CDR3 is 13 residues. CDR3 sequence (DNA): TGCGCCAGCAGCTTGTACGGGCCCGGGGAGCTGTTTTTT. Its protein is CASSLYGPGELFF.

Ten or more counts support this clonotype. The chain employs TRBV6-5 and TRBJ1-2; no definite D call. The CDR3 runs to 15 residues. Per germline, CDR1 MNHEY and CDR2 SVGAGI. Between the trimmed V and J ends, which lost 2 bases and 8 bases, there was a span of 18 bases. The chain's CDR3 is CASSYNINAMEGYTF. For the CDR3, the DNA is TGTGCCAGCAGTTACAATATTAACGCAATGGAGGGCTACACCTTC.

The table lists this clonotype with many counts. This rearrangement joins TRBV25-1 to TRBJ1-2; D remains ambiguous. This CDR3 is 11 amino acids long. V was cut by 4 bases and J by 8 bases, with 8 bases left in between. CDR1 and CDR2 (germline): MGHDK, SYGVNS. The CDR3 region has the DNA TGTGCCAGCAGTGTCGGGGTAGGCTACACCTTC. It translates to CASSVGVGYTF.

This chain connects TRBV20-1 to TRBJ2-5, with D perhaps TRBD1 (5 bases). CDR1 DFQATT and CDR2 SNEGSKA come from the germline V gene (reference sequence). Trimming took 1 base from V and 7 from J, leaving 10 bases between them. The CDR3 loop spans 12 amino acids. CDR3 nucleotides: TGCAGTGCTAGAGGCCAGGGCGGGACCCAGTACTTC. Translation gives CSARGQGGTQYF.

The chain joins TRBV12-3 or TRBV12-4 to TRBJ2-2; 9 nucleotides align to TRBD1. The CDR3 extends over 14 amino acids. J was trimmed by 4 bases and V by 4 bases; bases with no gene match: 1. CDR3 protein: CASSWDRVTGELFF. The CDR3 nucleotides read TGTGCCAGCAGTTGGGACAGGGTCACCGGGGAGCTGTTTTTT.

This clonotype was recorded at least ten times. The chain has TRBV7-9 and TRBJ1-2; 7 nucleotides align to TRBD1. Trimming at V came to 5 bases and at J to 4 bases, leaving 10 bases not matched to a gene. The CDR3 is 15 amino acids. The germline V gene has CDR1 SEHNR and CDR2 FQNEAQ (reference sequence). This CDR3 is CASSHTDREAYGYTF. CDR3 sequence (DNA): TGTGCCAGCAGCCACACAGACAGGGAGGCCTATGGCTACACCTTC.

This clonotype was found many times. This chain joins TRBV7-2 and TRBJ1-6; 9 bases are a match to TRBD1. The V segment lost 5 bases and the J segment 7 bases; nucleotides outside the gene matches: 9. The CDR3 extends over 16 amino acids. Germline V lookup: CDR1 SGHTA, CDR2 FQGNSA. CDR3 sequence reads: CASSQPRQGENSPLHF. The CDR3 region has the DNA TGTGCCAGCAGCCAGCCCCGACAGGGGGAGAATTCACCCCTCCACTTT.